One sample yielded the 2 T cell receptor beta chains listed below, sequenced in a study of blood T cells in healthy people across ages. A second PCR, run for roughly 6 to 11 cycles, used a sample-barcoded 5' primer plus a J-beta primer mix. In TCRdb, the 5' RACE reads were re-called with MiXCR into one record per CDR3 protein. The sample has fewer than 1,200,000 distinct CDR3 sequences, less than 25% seen once. These records were also assigned to another study, of T cells of mothers and their children.

Sequencing was carried out using blood. These receptors came from a girl aged 2 to 10 in good health.

V usage is TRBV20-1 and J usage is TRBJ1-4, with unresolved D. Trimming stripped 6 bases from V and 0 bases from J, with 17 bases between. Germline V gene data show CDR1 as DFQATT and CDR2 as SNEGSKA (reference sequence). CDR3 size: 16 residues. The CDR3 is CSAQRVAAATNEKLFF. The CDR3 region has the DNA TGCAGTGCCCAGAGGGTGGCAGCTGCAACTAATGAAAAACTGTTTTTT.

The rearrangement joins TRBV7-9 to TRBJ2-2; no firm D call. Trimming took 4 bases from V and 3 from J, leaving 12 bases between them. The CDR3 totals 15 residues. Germline-derived CDR1 and CDR2 are SEHNR and FQNEAQ (reference sequence). The CDR3 coding sequence is TGTGCCAGCAGCTCCCCATCCCAGCACACCGGGGAGCTGTTTTTT. This gives the protein CASSSPSQHTGELFF.